This T cell receptor (beta chain) was sequenced during a study of blood T cell repertoires in COVID-19. Repertoires were generated with immunoSEQ multiplex PCR, while TCRdb's copy carries only in-frame clones and drops some. The sample has 300,000 to 350,000 clones, around 87% seen once. V was clipped by 3 bases and J by 4 bases; unmatched bases: 3. Germline-derived CDR1 and CDR2 are SGHRS and YFSETQ. This CDR3 contains 14 residues. Participant-reported clinical history was the basis for cohort assignment. The rearrangement links TRBV5-1 to TRBJ2-5; the match to TRBD1 covers 10 bases. Sequenced sample: PBMCs or T cells enriched from blood (not recorded which). This TCR came from a woman aged 18-29 years with acute COVID-19. Here the CDR3 reads CASSYRTGGETQYF. CDR3 coding DNA: TGCGCCAGCAGCTACCGGACAGGGGGAGAGACCCAGTACTTC.